This is a list of T cell receptor beta chains from one sample in a study of graft-versus-host responses after intestinal transplantation. Here immunoSEQ multiplex PCR was the method, and the copy in TCRdb shows in-frame clones only, minus some. The sample includes 85,000 to 90,000 clones, less than 95% of them seen just once. The antigens these receptors bind are not known. Sequencing used unstimulated CD4+ T cells sorted from spleen or lymph node cells, obtained before transplant. Source of these receptors: a human donor who was the organ donor for an intestinal transplant. CDR3s include the opening cysteine and the closing phenylalanine or tryptophan. A D gene is named only where the DNA matches it firmly. The size field is filled for only some rows; it gives once, few, many or a size class.

>TRBV28|TRBJ1-2|NA|NA
TGTGCCAGCAGGGTGGCAGGGCGGGGATATGGCTACACCTTC
CASRVAGRGYGYTF
>TRBV7-8|TRBJ2-7|NA|TRBD2
TGTGCCAGCAGCTTAGACCTAGCGGGAGAGTCCGAGCAGTACTTC
CASSLDLAGESEQYF
>TRBV9|TRBJ1-2|NA|NA
TGTGCCAGCAGCGTTTCTTCAGAAGGATCGGGGGGCTACACCTTC
CASSVSSEGSGGYTF
>TRBV5-1|TRBJ2-2|NA|NA
TGCGCCAGCATTAGGGGATCGGAGAACACCGGGGAGCTGTTTTTT
CASIRGSENTGELFF
>TRBV5-1|TRBJ2-1|NA|TRBD1
TGCGCCAGCAGTAACAACAGGGGCAACAATGAGCAGTTCTTC
CASSNNRGNNEQFF
>TRBV10-3|TRBJ1-2|once|TRBD1
TGTGCCATCAGTGAGTCAGAGTGGACAGGGAATGGCTACACCTTC
CAISESEWTGNGYTF
>TRBV5-5|TRBJ1-6|NA|TRBD1
TGTGCCAGCAGCCGACAGGGGGTCATTATTAATTCACCCCTCCACTTT
CASSRQGVIINSPLHF
>TRBV29-1|TRBJ2-1|once|NA
TGCAGCGTTGGGGACTCCGAGCAGTTCTTC
CSVGDSEQFF
>TRBV11-2|TRBJ1-3|NA|NA
TGTGCCAGCAGCTTCGCAGGGGAAAACACCATATATTTT
CASSFAGENTIYF
>TRBV28|TRBJ2-1|NA|TRBD2
TGTGCCAGCACTGGATCTGGACTAGCGGGTCTAGGGGAGGAGCAGTTCTTC
CASTGSGLAGLGEEQFF
>TRBV13|TRBJ1-1|medium-sized|NA
TGTGCCAGCAGCTTAAACCCCAGAAACACTGAAGCTTTCTTT
CASSLNPRNTEAFF
>TRBV7-9|TRBJ1-1|few|NA
TGTGCCAGCAGCTCGAGGTTACATCGGGGCACTGAAGCTTTCTTT
CASSSRLHRGTEAFF
>TRBV30|TRBJ2-3|NA|TRBD2
TGTGCCTGGAGTGTAAGGCGGGAGGGCACAGATACGCAGTATTTT
CAWSVRREGTDTQYF
>TRBV5-4|TRBJ2-7|NA|TRBD2
TGTGCCAGCAGCTTGGTCTTGCGGGGGGGGTACGAGCAGTACTTC
CASSLVLRGGYEQYF
>TRBV27|TRBJ2-7|NA|TRBD2
TGTGCCAGCAGTTTTAGTAGCGGGGACGTCATCTACGAGCAGTACTTC
CASSFSSGDVIYEQYF
>TRBV7-3|TRBJ2-3|once|TRBD1
TGTGCCAGCAGCTTAAGCCGGGACAGGGGCACAGATACGCAGTATTTT
CASSLSRDRGTDTQYF
>TRBV21-1|TRBJ1-5|NA|NA
TGTGCCAGCAGCAAACCAGGGAATCAGCCCCAGCATTTT
CASSKPGNQPQHF
>TRBV29-1|TRBJ2-4|NA|NA
TGCAGCGTTGTTTCGTTCGGGGGAGAAGTAGGGCTAGCCAAAAACATTCAGTACTTC
CSVVSFGGEVGLAKNIQYF
>TRBV10-1|TRBJ1-3|NA|NA
TGCGCCAGCAGTGAGAGACAGAGAGCCTCTGGAAACACCATATATTTT
CASSERQRASGNTIYF
>TRBV10-3|TRBJ1-2|NA|NA
TGTGCCATCAGCAGGGGCGAGATCTATGGCTACACCTTC
CAISRGEIYGYTF
>TRBV6-1|TRBJ2-1|NA|NA
TGTGCCAGCAGTGAACTGAGGGATGAGCAGTTCTTC
CASSELRDEQFF
>TRBV28|TRBJ2-1|NA|TRBD2
TGTGCCAGCATAAGCGGGAGAAGGTACAATGAGCAGTTCTTC
CASISGRRYNEQFF
>TRBV5-1|TRBJ1-1|NA|NA
TGCGCCAGCAGCCTCTTCGGGGGGAACACTGAAGCTTTCTTT
CASSLFGGNTEAFF
>TRBV5-1|TRBJ2-1|NA|TRBD2
TGCGCCAGCAGCTGGAGCGGGCGGGGGGGCAATGAGCAGTTCTTC
CASSWSGRGGNEQFF